This T cell receptor beta chain was documented in a study of shared clonotypes between healthy human individuals. Between the trimmed V and J ends, which lost 5 bases and 5 bases, there was a span of 13 bases. CDR3 length: 13 amino acids. CDR1 SGHRS and CDR2 YFSETQ come from the germline V gene. The data were produced by immunoSEQ multiplex PCR, yet TCRdb's version contains in-frame clones alone and is incomplete. The repertoire holds approximately 530,000 clones, with about 95% as singletons. The receptor was isolated from a woman aged 25 to 39 in good health. Sequencing input: naive CD4+ T cells sorted from blood. Subset defined: CD45RA+ positively selected. This sequence joins TRBV5-1 and TRBJ2-5; either TRBD1 or TRBD2 may supply D (5 bases each). The CDR3 sequence is CASRVGERETQYF. The DNA for the CDR3 is TGCGCCAGCAGGGTGGGGGAGCGTGAGACCCAGTACTTC.